These T cell receptor beta chains were read from a single sample in a study of chemoradiotherapy in HPV16-positive cancers. This table comes from immunoSEQ multiplex PCR, and its TCRdb copy is limited to in-frame clones, with some not included. The sample contains roughly 10,000 clones, 80% to 85% of which appear only once. Sequenced here: tumor tissue, sampled from a patient who underwent chemoradiotherapy. These receptors were taken from a human donor with HPV-associated anogenital cancer. Both conserved end residues are part of each CDR3. Fields, in order: V gene, J gene, D gene, clone size, CDR3 protein, CDR3 DNA. D genes are given only for firm matches. A row's size may be missing; if present it is once, few, many or a size class.

>TRBV10-3|TRBJ2-2|-|-
CAISEGFPGELFF
TGTGCCATCAGTGAGGGTTTTCCCGGGGAGCTGTTTTTT
>TRBV5-1|TRBJ1-1|TRBD1|-
CASSFGTGLNTEAFF
TGCGCCAGCAGCTTTGGGACAGGCCTAAACACTGAAGCTTTCTTT
>TRBV6-6|TRBJ1-1|-|-
CASSPRMWGMETEAFF
TGTGCCAGCAGCCCCCGAATGTGGGGAATGGAAACTGAAGCTTTCTTT
>TRBV28|TRBJ1-5|TRBD1|few
CAIGQGGYQPQHF
TGTGCCATCGGACAGGGCGGCTATCAGCCCCAGCATTTT
>TRBV5-1|TRBJ2-7|TRBD2|-
CASSFGRAGGVSEQYF
TGCGCCAGCAGCTTTGGCCGGGCGGGGGGGGTCTCCGAGCAGTACTTC
>TRBV12-2|TRBJ1-5|-|few
CASRSTGGDQPQHF
TGTGCAAGTCGCTCAACAGGGGGCGATCAGCCCCAGCATTTT
>TRBV6-6|TRBJ2-3|TRBD1|-
CASSWTGGTDTQYF
TGTGCCAGCAGTTGGACAGGAGGCACAGATACGCAGTATTTT
>TRBV4-1|TRBJ2-1|-|-
CASGSTRGLGYNEQFF
TGCGCCAGCGGATCGACACGGGGGCTGGGGTACAATGAGCAGTTCTTC
>TRBV6-5|TRBJ1-4|-|-
CASSGGEPRGEKLFF
TGTGCCAGCAGTGGGGGGGAGCCTCGCGGCGAAAAACTGTTTTTT
>TRBV19|TRBJ2-7|-|-
CASSIGRQVYEQYF
TGTGCCAGTAGTATAGGACGACAGGTCTACGAGCAGTACTTC
>TRBV27|TRBJ2-7|-|-
CASALFRGWESEQYF
TGTGCCAGCGCGCTCTTCAGGGGCTGGGAGTCCGAGCAGTACTTC
>TRBV27|TRBJ2-7|-|-
CASGGLTSYEQYF
TGTGCCAGCGGGGGGCTTACCTCCTACGAGCAGTACTTC
>TRBV30|TRBJ2-7|-|-
CAWSRGYEQYF
TGTGCCTGGAGTCGTGGCTACGAGCAGTACTTC
>TRBV27|TRBJ2-2|TRBD1|-
CASRLDRGTGELFF
TGTGCCAGCAGGTTGGACAGGGGTACCGGGGAGCTGTTTTTT
>TRBV7-9|TRBJ2-2|-|-
CASSLAWGEANTGELFF
TGTGCCAGCAGCTTAGCCTGGGGGGAGGCGAACACCGGGGAGCTGTTTTTT
>TRBV30|TRBJ1-1|-|-
CAWTLLGGNTEAFF
TGTGCCTGGACCCTTTTGGGGGGGAACACTGAAGCTTTCTTT
>TRBV25-1|TRBJ1-6|-|-
CASSEQGFSNSPLHF
TGTGCCAGCAGTGAACAGGGGTTCTCAAATTCACCCCTCCACTTT
>TRBV7-2|TRBJ1-5|TRBD1|-
CASSHSGGNNQPQHF
TGTGCCAGCAGCCACTCAGGGGGTAACAATCAGCCCCAGCATTTT
>TRBV7-3|TRBJ1-2|TRBD1|-
CASSLLGPGGSNGYTF
TGTGCCAGCAGCTTACTCGGGCCAGGGGGCTCAAATGGCTACACCTTC
>TRBV7-8|TRBJ2-7|-|-
CASSPSGSEQYF
TGTGCCAGCAGCCCGAGTGGAAGCGAGCAGTACTTC
>TRBV5-1|TRBJ2-5|-|-
CASSLRAATTFRQETQYF
TGCGCCAGCAGCTTGAGGGCAGCAACTACTTTTAGACAAGAGACCCAGTACTTC
>TRBV2|TRBJ2-2|-|-
CASLRDIANTGELFF
TGTGCCAGCCTCAGGGACATCGCGAACACCGGGGAGCTGTTTTTT
>TRBV28|TRBJ1-5|-|-
CASSLGNQPQHF
TGTGCCAGCAGTTTAGGAAATCAGCCCCAGCATTTT
>TRBV5-1|TRBJ1-3|-|-
CASSEASSGNTIYF
TGCGCCAGCAGCGAGGCAAGCTCTGGAAACACCATATATTTT
>TRBV28|TRBJ1-2|-|-
CASSLGGLDYGYTF
TGTGCCAGCAGTTTAGGTGGGCTTGACTATGGCTACACCTTC
>TRBV15|TRBJ2-5|TRBD2|-
CATSTGLAGYETQYF
TGTGCCACCAGCACGGGACTAGCGGGGTATGAGACCCAGTACTTC
>TRBV5-1|TRBJ1-1|TRBD1|once
CASSPQEQGIGTEAFF
TGCGCCAGCAGCCCGCAGGAACAGGGGATCGGCACTGAAGCTTTCTTT
>TRBV14|TRBJ1-5|TRBD1|-
CASSQGQGMGQPQHF
TGTGCCAGCAGCCAAGGACAGGGGATGGGTCAGCCCCAGCATTTT
>TRBV11-2|TRBJ2-2|-|-
CASSPLTLSGGGELFF
TGTGCCAGCAGCCCCCTAACGTTATCTGGGGGCGGGGAGCTGTTTTTT
>TRBV9|TRBJ1-2|TRBD1|-
CASSLTTGSTGGYTF
TGTGCCAGCAGCCTCACGACAGGGTCGACTGGTGGCTACACCTTC
>TRBV9|TRBJ2-7|-|once
CASSLGAPGEQYF
TGTGCCAGCAGTCTGGGTGCCCCCGGCGAGCAGTACTTC
>TRBV19|TRBJ2-2|-|-
CASTQGWYTGELFF
TGTGCCAGTACCCAGGGATGGTACACCGGGGAGCTGTTTTTT
>TRBV18|TRBJ2-5|TRBD2|-
CASSPLGGDIQYF
TGTGCCAGCTCACCACTGGGAGGGGATATCCAGTACTTC
>TRBV19|TRBJ1-6|TRBD1|-
CASSIDAGGGSPLHF
TGTGCCAGTAGTATAGATGCAGGGGGCGGGTCACCCCTCCACTTT
>TRBV18|TRBJ2-7|TRBD1|-
CASSTGKSSYEQYF
TGTGCCAGCTCGACAGGGAAGAGCTCCTACGAGCAGTACTTC